This T cell receptor (beta chain) came from a study of blood T cells in healthy people across ages. After removal of 3 bases from V and 5 bases from J, the junction contained 7 bases not matched to a gene. Germline V lookup: CDR1 SGHTA, CDR2 FQGNSA. The CDR3 sequence is 15 residues long. The authors ran a second PCR of about 7 to 11 cycles using a sample-barcoded 5' primer and a J-beta primer mix. Via MiXCR, TCRdb re-called the 5' RACE reads, giving one row per CDR3 protein. The sample has about 1,500,000 distinct CDR3 sequences; roughly 28% are singletons. This clonotype was found a few times. The sample taken for sequencing was blood. The sequence was collected from a woman in her twenties or thirties in good health. J is TRBJ2-1 and V is TRBV7-2; the match to TRBD2 covers 7 bases. The CDR3 loop reads CASSFEGGPNNEQFF. The DNA of the CDR3 is TGTGCCAGCAGCTTCGAGGGAGGGCCCAACAATGAGCAGTTCTTC.